The source of this TCR beta chain is a study of T cells in Graves' hyperthyroidism and ophthalmopathy. General observations from the study: Model output signaled ophthalmopathy a median 6.5 months ahead of onset. Most thyroid clonotypes expanded above 0.001 appeared in blood too.

This clonotype appeared many times. What it binds is not known. Ophthalmopathy in the patients scored at least 3 on Clinical Activity Score and at least 4 on NOSPECS grade, lasting under 3 months. Amplified regions were TCR beta CDR3 sequences from RNA transcripts. TCR CDR3 regions were first amplified by RT-PCR with HTBI primers. TCRdb re-called the multiplex PCR reads with MiXCR, one entry per CDR3 protein. Here the sample spans a few hundred thousand distinct CDR3 sequences, about 13% being singletons. The sequence derives from a woman between 40 and 50 years old with Graves' ophthalmopathy. Sequenced: blood.

The CDR3 loop is CASSPPTGGTEAFF. The CDR3 region has the DNA TGTGCCAGCTCACCACCTACAGGAGGGACTGAAGCTTTCTTT. V is TRBV18 and J is TRBJ1-1; D is perhaps TRBD1 (5 bases). The length of the CDR3 is 14 residues. From germline, CDR1 is KGHSH and CDR2 LQKENI. V was clipped by 0 bases and J by 5 bases, with 10 bases between them.